This TCR beta chain emerged from a study of shared clonotypes between healthy human individuals. Overall study findings and caveats: Large depth notwithstanding, sorted-subset sequencing proved incomplete by rarefaction.

The CD4+ fraction was divided into a CD45RA+ naive subset and a CD45RA-negative memory subset. As handled by the study authors: ImmunoSEQ output lacked quality scores and full-length reads, limiting matched filtering. The data were produced by immunoSEQ multiplex PCR, yet TCRdb's version contains in-frame clones alone and is incomplete. V and J calls and clone size are copied from that table; D and trimming were computed from the DNA. The sample holds around 720,000 clones, around 73% seen once. Losses at the gene ends were 7 bases for V and 6 bases for J; bases not matched to a gene: 4. CDR3 length equals 12 residues. Germline V gene lookup returns CDR1 MDHEN and CDR2 SYDVKM. Of note for this clone: Its specificity is not known.

Material for sequencing was memory CD4+ T cells sorted from blood. Documented subset: CD45RA-negative fraction. This clonotype was sampled from a woman in her twenties or thirties in good health. The rearrangement joins TRBV28 to TRBJ2-7, with TRBD1 matching over 9 bases. Here the CDR3 reads CASTRTGVEQYF. As DNA, the CDR3 is TGTGCCAGCACCCGGACAGGGGTCGAGCAGTACTTC.